This entry concerns a single T cell receptor (beta chain). By how much of the sample it makes up, this clonotype is large (0.1 to 1%). Its antigen remains unidentified. No much larger clone is present one base from it, and per-base qualities are unavailable. The data were obtained in a study of circulating CD8 cells and anti-PD-1 response in melanoma (dated by TCRdb to the early 2020s). About the full investigation: Patients received nivolumab intravenously at 3 mg/kg every 2 weeks. Patients with complete or partial responses were counted as responders, while patients with stable or progressive disease (RECIST v1.1) were counted as non-responders. Of the roughly 13 patients in the melanoma cohort, seven received anti-PD-1 as first-line therapy and six had prior targeted therapy or immunotherapy. On on-treatment samples, PD-1 was detected using a biotinylated anti-human IgG4 antibody. A total of 11 melanoma patients were included in the TCR repertoire analysis, 4 of them responders and 7 non-responders. General conclusions and limits of the study: Repertoires were mostly private between subsets, with fewer than 7.5% of TRB clonotypes shared at M1, and the greatest sharing occurred between DPOS and TIGIT. Because tumor material was not accessible, tumor reactivity was instead assessed by peptide assays on expanded sorted subsets. The cohort included both treatment-naive and previously treated patients, and the authors noted that this mix could influence results. The DNEG repertoire had the highest diversity, the PD-1 and DPOS repertoires had similar and higher clonality, and the TIGIT repertoires had the lowest diversity. Only baseline and M1 samples from a small cohort with few responders were used in the published TCR repertoire comparisons. Because material was limited, most experiments were generally run without replicates.

The run used a NextSeq 500. TCR libraries were prepared from approximately 15 ng of total RNA with the QIAseq Immune Repertoire RNA Library Kit, Human TCR Panel. TCR libraries were sequenced on an Illumina NextSeq with a Mid Output V2 kit, and asymmetric 261x41 paired-end reads were used. Each TCR library was diluted to roughly 4 nM, pooled, denatured and loaded at 1.0 pM. The study's processing was this. TCR FASTQ files were processed in the QIAGEN GeneGlobe Data Analysis Center, and downstream analysis was performed in R 3.5.2. Clonality was calculated as one minus the Shannon entropy normalized by the log of the number of unique productive sequences. Fisher exact tests at 5% FDR, run separately within each subset, picked out TRA or TRB clonotypes whose abundance differed between baseline and M1. Clonotypes with differential abundance were put into four groups: emerging, expanding, contracting or non-expanding/contracting. Morisita's overlap index was used to measure how much repertoires overlapped between patients. TCRdb passed the public sequencing reads through fastp at Q25 and MiXCR, retaining productive beta sequences. Identical CDR3 proteins give one entry, which carries the most common genes and DNA. The V and J calls reflect TCRdb's pipeline rather than the authors' work. This sample gives 300 or so distinct CDR3 sequences in total; less than 9.5% of them show up just once. Clones ranked in the top ten supply less than 30% of the sample.

CDR3 length: 15 amino acids, cysteine to phenylalanine. Of all the DNA, just the CDR3 is kept, 45 bases in frame from base 1. The junction shows trimming of 0 bases on V and 6 bases on J, and the gene matches do not reach 4 bases of it. The germline V gene specifies SGHTS as CDR1 and YDEGEE as CDR2. Four subsets defined by PD-1 and/or TIGIT were sorted from live CD3+CD8+TCRalphabeta+ cells on a BD FACSAria II cell sorter. Circulating CD8 T cells were sorted into four subsets by PD-1 and TIGIT expression to characterize their relevance to anti-PD-1 therapy response. For every sorted CD8 T-cell subset, sequencing covered both the TCR alpha and the TCR beta chains. Peripheral blood was drawn before the first anti-PD-1 injection and after two and four injections. PBMCs were immediately isolated by Ficoll gradient centrifugation. Until use, PBMCs were cryopreserved in liquid nitrogen in RPMI containing about 20% FCS and approximately 10% DMSO. Thawed PBMCs were stained with a viability dye and antibodies against CD3, CD8alpha, TCRalphabeta, PD-1 and TIGIT. The RNeasy Kit was used to extract total RNA, and all samples had a RIN greater than 7.

The sequence joins TRBV5-8 to TRBJ2-1, and TRBD1 aligns with 9 junction nucleotides. This specimen consisted of CD8+ T cells from PBMCs, obtained at baseline or after one month of anti-PD-1 therapy (not recorded which). The clonotype originates from a human donor with melanoma. The nucleotide sequence is TGTGCCAGCAGCTTGGGCGGACAGGGGAGCAATGAGCAGTTCTTC. Translated, this is CASSLGGQGSNEQFF.